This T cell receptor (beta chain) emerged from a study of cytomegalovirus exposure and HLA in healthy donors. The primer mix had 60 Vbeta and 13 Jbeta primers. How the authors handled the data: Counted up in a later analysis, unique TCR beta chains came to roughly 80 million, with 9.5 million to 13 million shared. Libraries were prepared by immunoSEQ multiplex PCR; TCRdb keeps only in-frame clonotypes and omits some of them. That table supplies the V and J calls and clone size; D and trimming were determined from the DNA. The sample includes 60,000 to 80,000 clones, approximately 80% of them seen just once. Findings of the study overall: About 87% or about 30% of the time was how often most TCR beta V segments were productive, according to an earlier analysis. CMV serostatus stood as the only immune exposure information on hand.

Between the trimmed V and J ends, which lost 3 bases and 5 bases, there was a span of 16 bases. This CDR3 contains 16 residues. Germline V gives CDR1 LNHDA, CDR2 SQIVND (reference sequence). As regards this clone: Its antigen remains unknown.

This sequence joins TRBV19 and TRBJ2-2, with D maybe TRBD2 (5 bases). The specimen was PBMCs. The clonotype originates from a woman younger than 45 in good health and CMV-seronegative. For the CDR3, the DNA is TGTGCCAGTAGTATTGCTAGCAGAACCCGGACCGGGGAGCTGTTTTTT. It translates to CASSIASRTRTGELFF. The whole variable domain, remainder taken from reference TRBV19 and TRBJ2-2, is DGGITQSPKYLFRKEGQNVTLSCEQNLNHDAMYWYRQDPGQGLRLIYYSQIVNDFQKGDIAEGYSVSREKKESFPLTVTSAQKNPTAFYLCASSIASRTRTGELFFGEGSRLTVL.